These T cell receptor beta chains were read from a single sample in a study of shared clonotypes between healthy human individuals. Only in-frame clones appear in the TCRdb table, and some are missing; sequencing was by immunoSEQ multiplex PCR. Among some 2,000,000 clones listed, nearly 97% were seen once. The sequencing input was naive CD4+ T cells sorted from blood. These receptor sequences come from a man aged 18 to 29 in good health. Each CDR3 is given with its conserved first and last residue. A D gene is named only where the DNA matches it firmly. For some rows the clone size is stated as once, few or many, or as a class when expanded; others skip it.

J gene: TRBJ2-7
V gene: TRBV7-2
clone size: NA
D gene: NA
CDR3 DNA: TGTGCCAGCAGCTCCCCAGGCAGGGTGAGCTCCTACGAGCAGTACTTC
CDR3 protein: CASSSPGRVSSYEQYF

J gene: TRBJ1-1
V gene: TRBV6-1
clone size: once
D gene: NA
CDR3 DNA: TGTGCCAGCAGGCTAGAATCTCCTGAAGCTTTCTTT
CDR3 protein: CASRLESPEAFF

J gene: TRBJ2-3
V gene: TRBV4-1
clone size: NA
D gene: NA
CDR3 DNA: TGCGCCAGCAGCCAAGCTGCGCGTACTAGCACAGATACGCAGTATTTT
CDR3 protein: CASSQAARTSTDTQYF

J gene: TRBJ2-7
V gene: TRBV5-1
clone size: NA
D gene: TRBD1
CDR3 DNA: TGCGCCAGCAGCTTGGCTGGGACAGGGGTGGGCGAGCAGTACTTC
CDR3 protein: CASSLAGTGVGEQYF

J gene: TRBJ2-7
V gene: TRBV7-8
clone size: NA
D gene: NA
CDR3 DNA: TGTGCCAGCAGCTTAGTAGGGGGCTACGAGCAGTACTTC
CDR3 protein: CASSLVGGYEQYF

J gene: TRBJ2-5
V gene: TRBV18
clone size: NA
D gene: NA
CDR3 DNA: TGTGCCAGCTCACCTAAGACAGGGACTGGAGAGACCCAGTACTTC
CDR3 protein: CASSPKTGTGETQYF

J gene: TRBJ2-7
V gene: TRBV18
clone size: NA
D gene: TRBD2
CDR3 DNA: TGTGCCAGCTCACCTGGACTAGCGGGGGACGAGCAGTACTTC
CDR3 protein: CASSPGLAGDEQYF

J gene: TRBJ2-3
V gene: TRBV19
clone size: NA
D gene: TRBD2
CDR3 DNA: TGTGCCACCGGACTAGCGGGCACAGATACGCAGTATTTT
CDR3 protein: CATGLAGTDTQYF

J gene: TRBJ1-4
V gene: TRBV6-6
clone size: once
D gene: TRBD1
CDR3 DNA: TGTGCCAGCAGTAGACAGGGGGCCGGTGAAAAACTGTTTTTT
CDR3 protein: CASSRQGAGEKLFF

J gene: TRBJ2-1
V gene: TRBV19
clone size: few
D gene: NA
CDR3 DNA: TGTGCCAGTAGTCCCCCGGGTATAGGGAACAATGAGCAGTTCTTC
CDR3 protein: CASSPPGIGNNEQFF

J gene: TRBJ1-2
V gene: TRBV5-1
clone size: NA
D gene: NA
CDR3 DNA: TGCGCCAGCAGCCCCGGGGGGATTAACTATGGCTACACCTTC
CDR3 protein: CASSPGGINYGYTF

J gene: TRBJ2-5
V gene: TRBV11-2
clone size: once
D gene: TRBD2
CDR3 DNA: TGTGCCAGCAGCCTGACTAGCGGGAAGTACCAAGAGACCCAGTACTTC
CDR3 protein: CASSLTSGKYQETQYF

J gene: TRBJ2-5
V gene: TRBV2
clone size: once
D gene: NA
CDR3 DNA: TGTGCCAGCAGTGAAGGGCCCGGGACCCAGTACTTC
CDR3 protein: CASSEGPGTQYF

J gene: TRBJ1-2
V gene: TRBV4-1
clone size: NA
D gene: NA
CDR3 DNA: TGCGCCAGCAGCCAAAGGGCGGTCTATGGCTACACCTTC
CDR3 protein: CASSQRAVYGYTF

J gene: TRBJ1-1
V gene: TRBV30
clone size: NA
D gene: NA
CDR3 DNA: TGTGCCTGGAGGTCAGGTTCAGGGTCGGGCACTGAAGCTTTCTTT
CDR3 protein: CAWRSGSGSGTEAFF

J gene: TRBJ2-5
V gene: TRBV10-3
clone size: once
D gene: TRBD2
CDR3 DNA: TGTGCCATCAGGGGGACTAGCCCCCTGGGGGCCCAGTACTTC
CDR3 protein: CAIRGTSPLGAQYF

J gene: TRBJ1-4
V gene: TRBV4-1
clone size: NA
D gene: NA
CDR3 DNA: TGCGCCAGCAGCCAAGTGCGGGGGGTGACTAATGAAAAACTGTTTTTT
CDR3 protein: CASSQVRGVTNEKLFF

J gene: TRBJ1-2
V gene: TRBV6-5
clone size: NA
D gene: TRBD1
CDR3 DNA: TGTGCCAGCAGTTACTCGAACAGGGGGATGCGGGGCTACACCTTC
CDR3 protein: CASSYSNRGMRGYTF

J gene: TRBJ2-7
V gene: TRBV4-2
clone size: NA
D gene: TRBD1
CDR3 DNA: TGTGCCAGCAGCCAAGTGTCTGCAGGGGGCCCCGACGAGCAGTACTTC
CDR3 protein: CASSQVSAGGPDEQYF

J gene: TRBJ2-1
V gene: TRBV7-9
clone size: NA
D gene: TRBD2
CDR3 DNA: TGTGCCAGCAGCTTAGCGCGGGAGTGGGGCAATGAGCAGTTCTTC
CDR3 protein: CASSLAREWGNEQFF

J gene: TRBJ2-4
V gene: TRBV6-1
clone size: NA
D gene: NA
CDR3 DNA: TGTGCCAGCAGTCAAGCTCAACCGGACCCCGTCAAAAACATTCAGTACTTC
CDR3 protein: CASSQAQPDPVKNIQYF

J gene: TRBJ2-3
V gene: TRBV4-2
clone size: NA
D gene: TRBD2
CDR3 DNA: TGTGCCAGCAGCCAAGATCCCCTAGCGGGGCCCTTCACAGATACGCAGTATTTT
CDR3 protein: CASSQDPLAGPFTDTQYF

J gene: TRBJ1-1
V gene: TRBV6-5
clone size: once
D gene: TRBD1
CDR3 DNA: TGTGCCAGCAGCATTCAGGGGGCGGGCACTGAAGCTTTCTTT
CDR3 protein: CASSIQGAGTEAFF

J gene: TRBJ1-4
V gene: TRBV5-1
clone size: NA
D gene: NA
CDR3 DNA: TGCGCCAGCAGCTTGACCCGGGAAAGTGAAAAACTGTTTTTT
CDR3 protein: CASSLTRESEKLFF